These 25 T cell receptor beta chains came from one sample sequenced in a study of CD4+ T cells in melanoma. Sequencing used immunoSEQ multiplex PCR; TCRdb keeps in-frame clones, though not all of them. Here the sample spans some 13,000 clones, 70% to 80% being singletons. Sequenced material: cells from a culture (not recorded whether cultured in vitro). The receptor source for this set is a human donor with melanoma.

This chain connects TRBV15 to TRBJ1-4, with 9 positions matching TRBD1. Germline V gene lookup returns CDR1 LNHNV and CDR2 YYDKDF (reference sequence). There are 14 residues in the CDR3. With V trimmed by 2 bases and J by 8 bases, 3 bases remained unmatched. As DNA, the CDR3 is TGTGCCACCAGCAGATCCGGGACAGGGGAAAAACTGTTTTTT. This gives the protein CATSRSGTGEKLFF.

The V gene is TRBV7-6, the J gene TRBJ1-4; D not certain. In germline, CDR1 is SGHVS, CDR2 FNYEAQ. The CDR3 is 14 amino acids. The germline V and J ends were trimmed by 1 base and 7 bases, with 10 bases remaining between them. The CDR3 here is CASSLEQRSEKLFF. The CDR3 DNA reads TGTGCCAGCAGCTTAGAACAACGCTCTGAAAAACTGTTTTTT.

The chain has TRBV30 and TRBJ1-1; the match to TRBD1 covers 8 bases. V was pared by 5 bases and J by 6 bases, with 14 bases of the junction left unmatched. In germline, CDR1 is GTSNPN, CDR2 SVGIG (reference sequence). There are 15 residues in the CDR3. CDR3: CAWFNQPGGGSEAFF. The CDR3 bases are TGTGCCTGGTTCAACCAACCAGGGGGCGGATCTGAAGCTTTCTTT. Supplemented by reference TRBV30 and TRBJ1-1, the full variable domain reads SQTIHQWPATLVQPVGSPLSLECTVEGTSNPNLYWYRQAAGRGLQLLFYSVGIGQISSEVPQNLSASRPQDRQFILSSKKLLLSDSGFYLCAWFNQPGGGSEAFFGQGTRLTVV.

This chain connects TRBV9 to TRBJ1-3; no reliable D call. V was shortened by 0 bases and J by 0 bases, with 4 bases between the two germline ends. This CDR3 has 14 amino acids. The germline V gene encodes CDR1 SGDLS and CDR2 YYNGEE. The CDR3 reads CASSVDSSGNTIYF. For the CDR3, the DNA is TGTGCCAGCAGCGTAGACAGCTCTGGAAACACCATATATTTT.

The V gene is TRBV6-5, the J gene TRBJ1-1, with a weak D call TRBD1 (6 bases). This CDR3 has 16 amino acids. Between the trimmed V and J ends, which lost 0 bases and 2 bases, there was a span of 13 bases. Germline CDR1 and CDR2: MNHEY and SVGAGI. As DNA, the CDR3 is TGTGCCAGCAGTTACTCCAGGGGAGGCGCCAACACTGAAGCTTTCTTT. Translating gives CASSYSRGGANTEAFF.

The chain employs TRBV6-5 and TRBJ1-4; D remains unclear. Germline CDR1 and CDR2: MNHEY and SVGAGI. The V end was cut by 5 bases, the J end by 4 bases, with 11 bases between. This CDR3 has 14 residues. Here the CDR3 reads CASSQYPGNEKLFF. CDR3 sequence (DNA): TGTGCCAGCAGTCAGTATCCCGGTAATGAAAAACTGTTTTTT.

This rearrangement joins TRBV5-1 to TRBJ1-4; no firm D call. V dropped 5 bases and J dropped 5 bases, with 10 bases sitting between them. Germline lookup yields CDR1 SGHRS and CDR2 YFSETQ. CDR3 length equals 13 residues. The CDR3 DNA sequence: TGCGCCAGCAGTCAGGAAATCAATGAAAAACTGTTTTTT. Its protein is CASSQEINEKLFF. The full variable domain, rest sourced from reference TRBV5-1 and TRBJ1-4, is KAGVTQTPRYLIKTRGQQVTLSCSPISGHRSVSWYQQTPGQGLQFLFEYFSETQRNKGNFPGRFSGRQFSNSRSEMNVSTLELGDSALYLCASSQEINEKLFFGSGTQLSVL.

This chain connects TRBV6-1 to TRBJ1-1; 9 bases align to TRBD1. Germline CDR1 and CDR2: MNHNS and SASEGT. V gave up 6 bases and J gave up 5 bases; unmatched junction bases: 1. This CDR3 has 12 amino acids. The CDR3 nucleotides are TGTGCCAGCAGGGACAGGGGTACTGAAGCTTTCTTT. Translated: CASRDRGTEAFF.

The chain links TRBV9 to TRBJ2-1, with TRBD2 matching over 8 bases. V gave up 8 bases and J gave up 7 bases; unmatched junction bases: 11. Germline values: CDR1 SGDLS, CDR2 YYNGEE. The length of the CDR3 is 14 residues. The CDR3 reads CARKPGLEINEQFF. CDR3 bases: TGTGCCAGAAAGCCGGGACTAGAAATAAATGAGCAGTTCTTC.

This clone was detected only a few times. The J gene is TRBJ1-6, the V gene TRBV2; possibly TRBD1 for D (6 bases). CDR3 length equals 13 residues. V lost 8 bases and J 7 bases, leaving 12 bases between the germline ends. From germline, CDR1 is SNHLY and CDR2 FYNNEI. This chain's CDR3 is CASRGGGNSPLHF. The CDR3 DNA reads TGTGCCAGCCGGGGAGGGGGAAATTCACCCCTCCACTTT.

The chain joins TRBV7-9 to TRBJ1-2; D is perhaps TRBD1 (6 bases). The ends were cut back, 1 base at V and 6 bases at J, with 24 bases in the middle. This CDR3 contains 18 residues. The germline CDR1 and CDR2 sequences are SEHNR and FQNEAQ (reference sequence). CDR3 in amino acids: CASSLGGPGSNRAHGYTF. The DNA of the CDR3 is TGTGCCAGCAGCTTAGGGGGGCCAGGGTCAAATCGGGCTCATGGCTACACCTTC.

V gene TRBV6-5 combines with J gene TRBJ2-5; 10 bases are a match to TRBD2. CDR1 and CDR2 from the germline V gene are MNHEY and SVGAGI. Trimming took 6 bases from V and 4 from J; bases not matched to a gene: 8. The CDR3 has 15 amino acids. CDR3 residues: CASSHKRGGLETQYF. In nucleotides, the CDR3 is TGTGCCAGCAGCCATAAGCGGGGGGGCCTAGAGACCCAGTACTTC.

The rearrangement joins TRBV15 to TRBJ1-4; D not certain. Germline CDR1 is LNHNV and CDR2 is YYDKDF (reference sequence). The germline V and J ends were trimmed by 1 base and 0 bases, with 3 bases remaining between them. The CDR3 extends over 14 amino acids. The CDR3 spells CATSRAATNEKLFF. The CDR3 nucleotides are TGTGCCACCAGCAGAGCTGCAACTAATGAAAAACTGTTTTTT.

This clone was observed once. The CDR3 DNA follows: TGCGCCAGCAGCTTGGGTCCTCGGGGAAATTCACCCCTCCACTTT. Translating it yields CASSLGPRGNSPLHF. The V gene is TRBV5-1, the J gene TRBJ1-6; D is ambiguous. The V gene lost 0 bases and the J gene lost 7 bases, with 11 bases spanning the gap. CDR3 length equals 15 residues. Germline V gene data show CDR1 as SGHRS and CDR2 as YFSETQ. The whole variable domain, remainder taken from reference TRBV5-1 and TRBJ1-6, is KAGVTQTPRYLIKTRGQQVTLSCSPISGHRSVSWYQQTPGQGLQFLFEYFSETQRNKGNFPGRFSGRQFSNSRSEMNVSTLELGDSALYLCASSLGPRGNSPLHFGNGTRLTVT.

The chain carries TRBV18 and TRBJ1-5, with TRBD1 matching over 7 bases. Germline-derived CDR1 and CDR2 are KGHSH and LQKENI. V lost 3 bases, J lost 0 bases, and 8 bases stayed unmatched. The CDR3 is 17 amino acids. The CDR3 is CASSPTGPDYSNQPQHF. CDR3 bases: TGTGCCAGCTCACCGACAGGGCCCGATTATAGCAATCAGCCCCAGCATTTT.

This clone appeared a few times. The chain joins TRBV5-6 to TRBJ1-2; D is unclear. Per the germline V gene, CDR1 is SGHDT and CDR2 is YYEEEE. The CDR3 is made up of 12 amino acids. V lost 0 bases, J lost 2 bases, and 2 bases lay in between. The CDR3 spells CASSLANYGYTF. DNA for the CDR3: TGTGCCAGCAGCTTGGCGAACTATGGCTACACCTTC. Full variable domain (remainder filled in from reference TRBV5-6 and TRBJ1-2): DAGVTQSPTHLIKTRGQQVTLRCSPKSGHDTVSWYQQALGQGPQFIFQYYEEEERQRGNFPDRFSGHQFPNYSSELNVNALLLGDSALYLCASSLANYGYTFGSGTRLTVV.

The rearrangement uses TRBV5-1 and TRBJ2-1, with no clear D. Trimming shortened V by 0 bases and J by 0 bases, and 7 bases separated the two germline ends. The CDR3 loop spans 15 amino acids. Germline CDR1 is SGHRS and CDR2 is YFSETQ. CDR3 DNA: TGCGCCAGCAGCTTGGCACGGGCCTCCTACAATGAGCAGTTCTTC. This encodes CASSLARASYNEQFF.

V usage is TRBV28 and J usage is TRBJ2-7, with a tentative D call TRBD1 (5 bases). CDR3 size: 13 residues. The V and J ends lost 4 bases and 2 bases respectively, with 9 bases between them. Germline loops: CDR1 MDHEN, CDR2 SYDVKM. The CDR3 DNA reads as TGTGCCAGCAGTTCCCAGGGTCCCTACGAGCAGTACTTC. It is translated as CASSSQGPYEQYF.

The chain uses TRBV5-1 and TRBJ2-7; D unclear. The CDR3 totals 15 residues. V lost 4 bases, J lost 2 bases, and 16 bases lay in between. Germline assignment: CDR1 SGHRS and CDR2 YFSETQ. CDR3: CASSPGTSDAYEQYF. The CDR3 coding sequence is TGCGCCAGCAGCCCGGGCACTTCTGACGCCTACGAGCAGTACTTC.

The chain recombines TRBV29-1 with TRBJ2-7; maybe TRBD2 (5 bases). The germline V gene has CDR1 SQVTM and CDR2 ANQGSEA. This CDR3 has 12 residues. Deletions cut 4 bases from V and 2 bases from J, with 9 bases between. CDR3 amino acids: CSVVEGTYEQYF. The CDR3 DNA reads TGCAGCGTTGTCGAGGGAACCTACGAGCAGTACTTC.

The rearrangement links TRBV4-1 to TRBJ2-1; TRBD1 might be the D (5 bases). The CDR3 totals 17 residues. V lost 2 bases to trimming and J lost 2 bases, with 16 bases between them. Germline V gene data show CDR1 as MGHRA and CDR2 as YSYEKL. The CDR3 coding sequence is TGCGCCAGCAGCCAAACCTTTAGACAGACCGCCTACAATGAGCAGTTCTTC. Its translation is CASSQTFRQTAYNEQFF.

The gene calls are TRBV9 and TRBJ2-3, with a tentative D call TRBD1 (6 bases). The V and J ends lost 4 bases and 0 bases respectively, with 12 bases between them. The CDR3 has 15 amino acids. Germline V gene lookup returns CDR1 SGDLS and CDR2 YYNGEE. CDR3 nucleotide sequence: TGTGCCAGCAGCCCCCGGACAGCTAGCACAGATACGCAGTATTTT. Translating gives CASSPRTASTDTQYF.

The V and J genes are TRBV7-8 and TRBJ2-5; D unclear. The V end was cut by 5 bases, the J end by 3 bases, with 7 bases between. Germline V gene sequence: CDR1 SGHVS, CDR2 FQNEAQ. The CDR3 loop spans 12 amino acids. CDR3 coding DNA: TGTGCCAGCAGCGTTAGGAAAGAGACCCAGTACTTC. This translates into CASSVRKETQYF.

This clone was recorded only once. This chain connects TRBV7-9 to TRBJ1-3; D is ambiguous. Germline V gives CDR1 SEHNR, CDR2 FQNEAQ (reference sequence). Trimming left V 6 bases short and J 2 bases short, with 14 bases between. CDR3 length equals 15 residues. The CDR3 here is CASSETAEPGNTIYF. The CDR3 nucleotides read TGTGCCAGCAGTGAAACGGCCGAACCTGGAAACACCATATATTTT.

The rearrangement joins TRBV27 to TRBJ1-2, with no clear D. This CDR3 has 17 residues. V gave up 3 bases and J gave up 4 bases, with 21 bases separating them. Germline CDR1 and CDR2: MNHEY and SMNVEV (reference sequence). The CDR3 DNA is TGTGCCAGCAGTTTCCGGGGAGTTAGTTCGTCAAGCTATGGCTACACCTTC. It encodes CASSFRGVSSSSYGYTF.